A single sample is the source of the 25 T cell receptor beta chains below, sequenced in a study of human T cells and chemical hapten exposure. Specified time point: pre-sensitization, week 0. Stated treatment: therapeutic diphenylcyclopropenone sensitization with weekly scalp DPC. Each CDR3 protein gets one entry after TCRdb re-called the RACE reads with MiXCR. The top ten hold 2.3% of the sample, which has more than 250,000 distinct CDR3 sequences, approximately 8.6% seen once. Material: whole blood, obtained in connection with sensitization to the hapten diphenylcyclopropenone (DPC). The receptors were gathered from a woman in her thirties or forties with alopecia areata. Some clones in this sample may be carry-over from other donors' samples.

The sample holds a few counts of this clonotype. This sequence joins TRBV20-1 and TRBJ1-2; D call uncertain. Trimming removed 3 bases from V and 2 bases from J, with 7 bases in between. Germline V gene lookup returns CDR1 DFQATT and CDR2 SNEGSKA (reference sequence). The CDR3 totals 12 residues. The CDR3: CSASGGNYGYTF. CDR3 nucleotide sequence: TGCAGTGCTAGCGGCGGAAACTATGGCTACACCTTC.

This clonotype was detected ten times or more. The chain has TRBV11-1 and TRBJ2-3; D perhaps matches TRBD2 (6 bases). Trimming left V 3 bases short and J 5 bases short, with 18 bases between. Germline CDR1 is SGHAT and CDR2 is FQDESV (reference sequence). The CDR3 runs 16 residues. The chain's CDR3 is CASSLVRDFRRDTQYF. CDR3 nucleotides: TGTGCCAGCAGCTTGGTCCGGGACTTTAGAAGAGATACGCAGTATTTT.

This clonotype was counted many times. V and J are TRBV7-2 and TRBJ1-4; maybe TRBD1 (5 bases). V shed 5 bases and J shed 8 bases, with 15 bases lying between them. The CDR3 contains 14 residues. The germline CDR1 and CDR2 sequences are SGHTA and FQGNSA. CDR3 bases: TGTGCCAGCAGCCTACTAGGGACGGGCGAAAAACTGTTTTTT. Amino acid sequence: CASSLLGTGEKLFF.

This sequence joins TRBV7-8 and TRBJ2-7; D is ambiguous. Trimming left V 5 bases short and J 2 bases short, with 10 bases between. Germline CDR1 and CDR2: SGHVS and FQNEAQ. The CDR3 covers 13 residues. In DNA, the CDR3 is TGTGCCAGCAGCCCCTCGGCCGCCTACGAGCAGTACTTC. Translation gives CASSPSAAYEQYF.

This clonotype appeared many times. The CDR3 protein is CASSRLVTEAFF. Written as DNA, the CDR3 is TGTGCCAGCAGCAGGCTGGTAACTGAAGCTTTCTTT. The chain combines TRBV6-2 or TRBV6-3 with TRBJ1-1, with D unclear. CDR1 and CDR2 (germline): MNHEY, SVGEGT. The CDR3 consists of 12 residues. Trimming took 6 bases from V and 5 from J, leaving 10 bases between them.

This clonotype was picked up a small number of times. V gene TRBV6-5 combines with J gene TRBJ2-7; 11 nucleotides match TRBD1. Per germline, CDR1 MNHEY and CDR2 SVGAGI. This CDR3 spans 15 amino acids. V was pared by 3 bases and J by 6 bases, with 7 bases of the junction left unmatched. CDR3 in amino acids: CASSYRRDRGSEQYF. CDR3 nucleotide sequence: TGTGCCAGCAGTTATCGCCGGGACAGGGGGAGCGAGCAGTACTTC.

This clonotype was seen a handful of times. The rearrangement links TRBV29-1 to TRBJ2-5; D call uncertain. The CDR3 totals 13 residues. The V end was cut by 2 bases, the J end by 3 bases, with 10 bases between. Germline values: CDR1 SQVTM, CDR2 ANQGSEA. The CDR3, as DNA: TGCAGCGTTGAACGCAGCCCGGAAGAGACCCAGTACTTC. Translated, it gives CSVERSPEETQYF.

The CDR3 region is CSAIAGEWNQPQHF. The CDR3, as DNA: TGCAGTGCTATTGCAGGGGAGTGGAATCAGCCCCAGCATTTT. V gene TRBV20-1 combines with J gene TRBJ1-5; D is possibly TRBD1 (6 bases). Germline V CDR1 and CDR2: DFQATT, SNEGSKA (reference sequence). The CDR3 runs 14 residues. Trimming removed 4 bases at V and 4 bases at J, with 14 bases between.

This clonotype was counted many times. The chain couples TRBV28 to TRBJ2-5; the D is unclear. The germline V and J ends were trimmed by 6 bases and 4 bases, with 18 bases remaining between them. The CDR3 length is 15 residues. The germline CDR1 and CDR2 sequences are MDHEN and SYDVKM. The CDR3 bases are TGTGCCAGCAGGAACTCAGCATACCTCGGAGAGACCCAGTACTTC. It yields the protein CASRNSAYLGETQYF.

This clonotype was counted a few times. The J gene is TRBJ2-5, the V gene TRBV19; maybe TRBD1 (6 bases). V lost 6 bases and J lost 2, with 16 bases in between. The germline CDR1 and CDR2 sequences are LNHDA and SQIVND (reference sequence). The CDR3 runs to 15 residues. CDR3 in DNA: TGTGCCAGTAGCCCCGGTCCAGGGGCGCAAGAGACCCAGTACTTC. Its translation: CASSPGPGAQETQYF.

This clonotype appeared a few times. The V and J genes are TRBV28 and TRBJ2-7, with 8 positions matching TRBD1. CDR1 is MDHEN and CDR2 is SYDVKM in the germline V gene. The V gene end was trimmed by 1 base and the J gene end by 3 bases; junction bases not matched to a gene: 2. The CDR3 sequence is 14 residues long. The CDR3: CASSLLGQVYEQYF. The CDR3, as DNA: TGTGCCAGCAGTTTATTGGGACAGGTCTACGAGCAGTACTTC.

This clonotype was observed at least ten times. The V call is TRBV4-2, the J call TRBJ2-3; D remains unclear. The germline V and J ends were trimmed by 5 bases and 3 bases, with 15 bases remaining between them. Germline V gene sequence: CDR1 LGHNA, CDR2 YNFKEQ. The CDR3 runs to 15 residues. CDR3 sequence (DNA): TGTGCCAGCAGCAATACTCGAAAGGCAACAGATACGCAGTATTTT. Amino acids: CASSNTRKATDTQYF.

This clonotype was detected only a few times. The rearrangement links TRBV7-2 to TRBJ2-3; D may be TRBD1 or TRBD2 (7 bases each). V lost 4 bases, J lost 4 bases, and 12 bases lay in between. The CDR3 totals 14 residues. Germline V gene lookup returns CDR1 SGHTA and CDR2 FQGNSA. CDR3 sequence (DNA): TGTGCCAGCAGCTCCCAGGGGGGGCCAGATACGCAGTATTTT. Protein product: CASSSQGGPDTQYF.

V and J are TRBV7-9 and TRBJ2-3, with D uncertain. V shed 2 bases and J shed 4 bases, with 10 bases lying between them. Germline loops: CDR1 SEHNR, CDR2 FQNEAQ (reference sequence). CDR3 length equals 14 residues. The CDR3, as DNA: TGTGCCAGCAGCTTAAGCGTAGCCCCAGATACGCAGTATTTT. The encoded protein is CASSLSVAPDTQYF. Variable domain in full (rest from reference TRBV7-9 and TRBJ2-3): DTGVSQNPRHKITKRGQNVTFRCDPISEHNRLYWYRQTLGQGPEFLTYFQNEAQLEKSRLLSDRFSAERPKGSFSTLEIQRTEQGDSAMYLCASSLSVAPDTQYFGPGTRLTVL.

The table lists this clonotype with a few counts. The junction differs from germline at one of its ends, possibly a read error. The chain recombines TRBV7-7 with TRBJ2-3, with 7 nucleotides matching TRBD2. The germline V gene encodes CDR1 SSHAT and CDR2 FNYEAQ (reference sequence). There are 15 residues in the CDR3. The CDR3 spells CASSLGAGITDTQYF. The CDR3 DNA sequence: TGTGCTAGCAGCTTAGGAGCGGGAATCACAGATACGCAGTATTTT. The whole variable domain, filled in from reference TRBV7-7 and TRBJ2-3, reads GAGVSQSPRYKVTKRGQDVTLRCDPISSHATLYWYQQALGQGPEFLTYFNYEAQPDKSGLPSDRFSAERPEGSISTLTIQRTEQRDSAMYRCASSLGAGITDTQYFGPGTRLTVL.

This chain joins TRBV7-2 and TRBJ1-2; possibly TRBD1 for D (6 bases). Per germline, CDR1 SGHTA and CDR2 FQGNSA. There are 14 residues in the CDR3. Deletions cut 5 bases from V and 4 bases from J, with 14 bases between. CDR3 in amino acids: CASSATTGTYGYTF. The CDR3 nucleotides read TGTGCCAGCAGCGCAACAACAGGGACCTATGGCTACACCTTC.

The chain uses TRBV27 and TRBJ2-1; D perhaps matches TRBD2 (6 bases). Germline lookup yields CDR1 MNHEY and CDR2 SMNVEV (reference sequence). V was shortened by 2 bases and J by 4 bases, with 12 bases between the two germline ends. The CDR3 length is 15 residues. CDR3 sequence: CASSLTGGAYNEQFF. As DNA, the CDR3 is TGTGCCAGCAGTTTAACTGGCGGGGCTTACAATGAGCAGTTCTTC.

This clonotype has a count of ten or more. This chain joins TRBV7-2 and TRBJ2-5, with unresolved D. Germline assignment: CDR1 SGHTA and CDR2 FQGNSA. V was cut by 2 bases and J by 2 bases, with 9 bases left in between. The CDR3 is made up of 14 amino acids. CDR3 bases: TGTGCCAGCAGCTTACTTGGGGATCAAGAGACCCAGTACTTC. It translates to CASSLLGDQETQYF.

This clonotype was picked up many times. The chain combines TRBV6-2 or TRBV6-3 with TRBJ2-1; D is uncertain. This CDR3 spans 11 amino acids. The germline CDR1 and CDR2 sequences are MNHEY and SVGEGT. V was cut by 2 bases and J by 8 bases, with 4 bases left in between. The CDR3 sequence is CASSYGYEQFF. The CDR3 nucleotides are TGTGCCAGCAGTTACGGGTATGAGCAGTTCTTC.

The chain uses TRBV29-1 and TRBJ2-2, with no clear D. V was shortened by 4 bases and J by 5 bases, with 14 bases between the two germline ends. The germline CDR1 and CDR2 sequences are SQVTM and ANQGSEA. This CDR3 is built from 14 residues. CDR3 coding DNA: TGCAGCGTTGCAGGTCTGACGATAACCGGGGAGCTGTTTTTT. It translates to CSVAGLTITGELFF.

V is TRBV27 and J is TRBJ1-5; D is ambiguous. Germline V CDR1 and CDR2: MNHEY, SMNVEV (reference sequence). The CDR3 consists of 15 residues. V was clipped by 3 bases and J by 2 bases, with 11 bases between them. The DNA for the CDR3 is TGTGCCAGCAGTTTTGGGGTAAGCGGCAATCAGCCCCAGCATTTT. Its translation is CASSFGVSGNQPQHF.

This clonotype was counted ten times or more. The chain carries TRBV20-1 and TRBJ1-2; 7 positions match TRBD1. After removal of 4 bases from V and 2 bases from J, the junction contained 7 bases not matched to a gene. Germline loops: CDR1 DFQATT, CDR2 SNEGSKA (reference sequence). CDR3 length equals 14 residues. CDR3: CSAKTGWGNYGYTF. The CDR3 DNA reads TGCAGTGCTAAGACAGGGTGGGGAAACTATGGCTACACCTTC.

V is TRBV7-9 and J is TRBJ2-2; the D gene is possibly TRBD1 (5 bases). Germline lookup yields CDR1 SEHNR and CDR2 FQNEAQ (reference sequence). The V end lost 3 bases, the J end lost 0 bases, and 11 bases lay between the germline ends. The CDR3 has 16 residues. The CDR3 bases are TGTGCCAGCAGCTTTTTCCGGACAACGAACACCGGGGAGCTGTTTTTT. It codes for CASSFFRTTNTGELFF.

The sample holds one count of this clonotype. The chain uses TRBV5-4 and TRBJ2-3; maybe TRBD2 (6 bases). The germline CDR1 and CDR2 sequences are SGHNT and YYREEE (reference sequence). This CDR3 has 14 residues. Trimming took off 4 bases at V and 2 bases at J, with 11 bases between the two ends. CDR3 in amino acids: CASSIKRATDTQYF. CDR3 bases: TGTGCCAGCAGCATAAAGCGGGCCACAGATACGCAGTATTTT.

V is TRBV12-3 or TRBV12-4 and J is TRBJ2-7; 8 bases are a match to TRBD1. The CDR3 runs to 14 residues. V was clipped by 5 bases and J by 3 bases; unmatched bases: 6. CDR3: CASSGQGSYYEQYF. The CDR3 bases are TGTGCCAGCAGTGGACAGGGTTCCTACTACGAGCAGTACTTC.